This T cell receptor beta chain was retrieved from a study of T cell responses to AZD1222 COVID-19 vaccine. TCRdb keeps only in-frame clones here, not all; method: immunoSEQ multiplex PCR. The table lists around 150,000 clones. The CDR3 is 14 amino acids. Germline CDR1 reads GTSNPN; CDR2 reads SVGIG (reference sequence). V lost 4 bases and J 2 bases, leaving 11 bases between the germline ends. The sequence came from an adult in good health. Input material: peripheral blood. The chain carries TRBV30 and TRBJ2-2; D not resolved. CDR3 coding DNA: TGTGCCTGGACCAGAGGTCTAAACACCGGGGAGCTGTTTTTT. This encodes CAWTRGLNTGELFF.